This TCR beta chain was identified in a study of PD-1 blockade in classical Hodgkin lymphoma. CDR3 size: 14 residues. Germline loops: CDR1 SGHTS, CDR2 YDEGEE. The V end was cut by 10 bases, the J end by 0 bases, with 16 bases between. There was relapse after autologous stem cell transplantation in every patient, and there was variation in brentuximab vedotin exposure. Overall study findings and caveats: According to reports, newly diagnosed patients had lower baseline TCR diversity than healthy donors, and relapsed/refractory patients had lower baseline TCR diversity still.

Repertoires were generated with immunoSEQ multiplex PCR, while TCRdb's copy carries only in-frame clones and drops some. The table includes about 97,000 clones, over 80% detected once. About this clone itself: Antigen specificity is unknown.

Material: peripheral blood mononuclear cells (PBMCs), obtained at baseline. The chain joins TRBV5-8 to TRBJ1-1; tentatively, D is TRBD1 (5 bases). The receptor's source is a human donor with classical Hodgkin lymphoma. The CDR3 loop is CADPGFFMNTEAFF. The CDR3 DNA is TGTGCCGACCCAGGGTTTTTTATGAACACTGAAGCTTTCTTT.